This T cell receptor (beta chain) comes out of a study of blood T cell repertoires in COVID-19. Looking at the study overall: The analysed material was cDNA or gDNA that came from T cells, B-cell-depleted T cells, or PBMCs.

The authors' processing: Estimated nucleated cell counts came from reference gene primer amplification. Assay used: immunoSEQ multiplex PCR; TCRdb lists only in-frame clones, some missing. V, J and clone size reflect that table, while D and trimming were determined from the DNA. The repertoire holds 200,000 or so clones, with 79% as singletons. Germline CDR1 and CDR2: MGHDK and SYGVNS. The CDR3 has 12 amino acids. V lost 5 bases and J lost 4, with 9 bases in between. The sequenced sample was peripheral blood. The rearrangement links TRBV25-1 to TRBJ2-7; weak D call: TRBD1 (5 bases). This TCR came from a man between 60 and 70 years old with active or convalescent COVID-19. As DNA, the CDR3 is TGTGCCAGCAGTCGAACAGGATACGAGCAGTACTTC. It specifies CASSRTGYEQYF.